Shown below are 28 T cell receptor beta chains from a single sample sequenced in a study of CD8 T cells in Susac syndrome. An amount of RNA that ranged from roughly 0.5 to 1 ug was reverse transcribed with random hexamers. TCRdb passed the immunoSEQ multiplex PCR reads through MiXCR, listing each CDR3 protein once. The data contain some 200,000 distinct CDR3 sequences, 95% of them singletons. The sequenced material came from CD4+ T cells from PBMCs. The receptors here all came from a human donor with Susac syndrome.

The V and J genes are TRBV4-2 and TRBJ2-1; unclear D gene. The V gene's germline CDR1 is LGHNA and CDR2 YNFKEQ. Trimming removed 4 bases from V and 4 bases from J, with 14 bases in between. The CDR3 loop spans 15 amino acids. As DNA, the CDR3 is TGTGCCAGCAGCCCGCGTATTAACTCGTACAATGAGCAGTTCTTC. The encoded protein is CASSPRINSYNEQFF.

This sequence joins TRBV30 and TRBJ1-2, with TRBD1 matching 9 bases. The ends lost 5 bases at V and 7 bases at J; junction bases unmatched: 11. The CDR3 loop spans 14 amino acids. The V gene's germline CDR1 is GTSNPN and CDR2 SVGIG (reference sequence). Here the CDR3 DNA reads TGTGCCTGGTCTACAACAGGGGGCGGTGGTGGCTACACCTTC. The encoded protein is CAWSTTGGGGGYTF. The variable domain in full, with the rest retrieved from reference TRBV30 and TRBJ1-2, is SQTIHQWPATLVQPVGSPLSLECTVEGTSNPNLYWYRQAAGRGLQLLFYSVGIGQISSEVPQNLSASRPQDRQFILSSKKLLLSDSGFYLCAWSTTGGGGGYTFGSGTRLTVV.

The gene calls are TRBV12-3 or TRBV12-4 and TRBJ1-4; weak D call: TRBD1 (5 bases). The CDR3 length is 14 residues. V was pared by 3 bases and J by 13 bases, with 18 bases between. The CDR3 region is CASSFGAAGGRLFF. In DNA form, the CDR3 reads TGTGCCAGCAGTTTTGGGGCGGCAGGTGGTAGACTGTTTTTT.

The chain recombines TRBV7-3 with TRBJ2-2; 9 bases align to TRBD1. Germline values: CDR1 SGHTA, CDR2 FQGTGA. Unmatched junction bases numbered 6, after V lost 1 base and J lost 6 bases. This CDR3 has 16 amino acids. CDR3 region: CASSLITRQGAGELFF. The CDR3 DNA sequence: TGTGCCAGCAGCTTAATCACCCGACAGGGGGCCGGGGAGCTGTTTTTT.

The chain combines TRBV12-3 or TRBV12-4 with TRBJ2-5; D is undetermined. This CDR3 has 11 residues. Trimming stripped 4 bases from V and 7 bases from J, with 7 bases between. CDR3 sequence: CASSYGWTQYF. CDR3 in DNA: TGTGCCAGCAGTTATGGATGGACCCAGTACTTC.

The chain is built from TRBV20-1 and TRBJ1-1, with TRBD1 identical over 7 bases. CDR3 size: 14 residues. The V and J ends lost 0 bases and 6 bases, in that order; junction bases with no gene match: 7. CDR1 and CDR2 from the germline V gene are DFQATT and SNEGSKA (reference sequence). For the CDR3, the DNA is TGCAGTGCTAGAGATCTTAGGGGGCTAGCTGAAGCTTTCTTT. Its translation: CSARDLRGLAEAFF.

The genes are TRBV29-1 and TRBJ2-1; possibly TRBD2 for D (5 bases). The CDR3 length is 14 residues. Germline assignment: CDR1 SQVTM and CDR2 ANQGSEA. V dropped 4 bases and J dropped 4 bases, with 14 bases sitting between them. This CDR3 reads CSVVHLRGYNEQFF. The CDR3 bases are TGCAGCGTTGTCCACCTTCGGGGATACAATGAGCAGTTCTTC.

The chain joins TRBV30 to TRBJ1-2; the D is unclear. The V end was cut by 0 bases, the J end by 5 bases, with 10 bases between. The germline V gene has CDR1 GTSNPN and CDR2 SVGIG (reference sequence). The CDR3 runs 13 residues. The CDR3 DNA reads TGTGCCTGGAGTGTGGGAAGCGTGTATGGCTACACCTTC. This encodes CAWSVGSVYGYTF.

The chain is built from TRBV30 and TRBJ1-1, with D hard to call. Trimming took 0 bases from V and 5 from J, leaving 10 bases between them. Germline V lookup: CDR1 GTSNPN, CDR2 SVGIG (reference sequence). The CDR3 has 13 residues. CDR3 nucleotide sequence: TGTGCCTGGAGTGTTGTGGAACAGACTGAAGCTTTCTTT. As protein: CAWSVVEQTEAFF.

The chain couples TRBV20-1 to TRBJ2-1; TRBD2 matches at 8 bases. The CDR3 spans 16 residues. Unmatched junction bases numbered 14, after V lost 3 bases and J lost 7 bases. CDR1 DFQATT and CDR2 SNEGSKA come from the germline V gene (reference sequence). In nucleotides, the CDR3 is TGCAGTGCTAGCAGGCCTGCGGGGGGCCTAGGTAATGAGCAGTTCTTC. Translation gives CSASRPAGGLGNEQFF.

This chain connects TRBV7-7 to TRBJ1-1, with 8 bases matching TRBD1. From germline, CDR1 is SSHAT and CDR2 FNYEAQ (reference sequence). CDR3 length: 13 residues. Unmatched junction bases numbered 7, after V lost 5 bases and J lost 8 bases. CDR3 amino acids: CASSPTRQGEAFF. The CDR3 bases are TGTGCCAGCAGCCCCACCCGACAGGGGGAAGCTTTCTTT.

This clonotype has only a few counts. This chain joins TRBV7-9 and TRBJ1-1; a weak D match, TRBD1 (6 bases). Trimming removed 8 bases at V and 0 bases at J, with 10 bases between. The CDR3 sequence is 13 residues long. Germline V gene sequence: CDR1 SEHNR, CDR2 FQNEAQ (reference sequence). DNA of the CDR3: TGTGCCAGCGGTGGACAGATGAACACTGAAGCTTTCTTT. It specifies CASGGQMNTEAFF.

CDR3 in amino acids: CASTSGAVETQYF. The DNA of the CDR3 is TGTGCCAGCACCTCAGGAGCGGTAGAGACCCAGTACTTC. The chain uses TRBV9 and TRBJ2-5; perhaps TRBD2 as D (5 bases). The CDR3 contains 13 residues. CDR1 SGDLS and CDR2 YYNGEE come from the germline V gene. Trimming cost V 6 bases and J 4 bases, with 13 bases left between them.

V gene TRBV6-1 combines with J gene TRBJ2-5; 15 nucleotides align to TRBD2. The V gene end was trimmed by 7 bases and the J gene end by 5 bases; junction bases not matched to a gene: 11. The CDR3 sequence is 17 residues long. CDR1 is MNHNS, CDR2 SASEGT, per germline. The CDR3 region has the DNA TGTGCCAGCACTCCCGGGACTAGCGGGGGGCCAGGCGAGACCCAGTACTTC. Translation gives CASTPGTSGGPGETQYF.

The rearrangement links TRBV20-1 to TRBJ1-6; tentatively, D is TRBD1 (6 bases). This CDR3 region has 17 residues. CDR1 DFQATT and CDR2 SNEGSKA come from the germline V gene (reference sequence). Between the trimmed V and J ends, which lost 2 bases and 7 bases, there was a span of 21 bases. The CDR3 sequence: CSARSSPGGARNSPLHF. CDR3 DNA sequence: TGCAGTGCTAGATCATCCCCGGGGGGGGCGAGGAATTCACCCCTCCACTTT.

CDR3 loop: CASSVGLSSTDTQYF. The CDR3 DNA sequence: TGTGCCAGCAGCGTAGGTCTCTCTAGCACAGATACGCAGTATTTT. The rearrangement links TRBV9 to TRBJ2-3; D ambiguous. The CDR3 loop spans 15 amino acids. Trimming took off 0 bases at V and 0 bases at J, with 8 bases between the two ends. The V gene's germline CDR1 is SGDLS and CDR2 YYNGEE.

This CDR3 reads CASSAQDSPGFGYTF. The CDR3 coding sequence is TGTGCCAGCAGCGCCCAGGACAGTCCGGGGTTTGGCTACACCTTC. The chain links TRBV9 to TRBJ1-2, with a weak D call TRBD1 (6 bases). V gave up 3 bases and J gave up 7 bases, with 19 bases separating them. CDR3 length equals 15 residues. Germline CDR1 is SGDLS and CDR2 is YYNGEE.

Written as DNA, the CDR3 is TGCAGTGCTAGTGGGTTGGGAAAACTGTTTTTT. It encodes CSASGLGKLFF. This chain connects TRBV20-1 to TRBJ1-4; no definite D call. The CDR3 loop spans 11 amino acids. Per germline, CDR1 DFQATT and CDR2 SNEGSKA (reference sequence). Trimming removed 3 bases from V and 10 bases from J, with 9 bases in between.

The V call is TRBV29-1, the J call TRBJ2-2, with 7 nucleotides matching TRBD2. CDR1 is SQVTM and CDR2 is ANQGSEA in the germline V gene. The V and J ends lost 6 bases and 7 bases, in that order; junction bases with no gene match: 8. The CDR3 extends over 13 amino acids. CDR3 loop: CSVTGTNVGELFF. CDR3 DNA: TGCAGCGTGACCGGGACTAACGTCGGGGAGCTGTTTTTT.

The chain joins TRBV4-3 to TRBJ1-2; 7 bases match TRBD1. The ends lost 0 bases at V and 5 bases at J; junction bases unmatched: 12. The CDR3 has 17 residues. In germline, CDR1 is LGHNA, CDR2 YSLEER. CDR3 amino acids: CASSQDIGLGTAYGYTF. In DNA, the CDR3 is TGCGCCAGCAGCCAAGATATAGGATTAGGGACAGCATATGGCTACACCTTC.

The CDR3 protein is CASSSGTGESPLHF. Written as DNA, the CDR3 is TGTGCCAGCAGCTCCGGGACAGGGGAATCACCCCTCCACTTT. The gene calls are TRBV7-2 and TRBJ1-6; 10 bases are a match to TRBD1. The CDR3 is 14 residues long. Germline CDR1 SGHTA, CDR2 FQGNSA. The V gene end was trimmed by 4 bases and the J gene end by 10 bases; junction bases not matched to a gene: 4.

V gene TRBV6-4 combines with J gene TRBJ1-1; possible D gene TRBD1, 6 bases. Looked up from germline, CDR1 is MRHNA and CDR2 is SNTAGT. The CDR3 has 14 residues. The ends were cut back, 7 bases at V and 4 bases at J, with 16 bases in the middle. CDR3: CASTPTQGSTEAFF. In DNA, the CDR3 is TGTGCCAGCACCCCAACGCAGGGGAGCACTGAAGCTTTCTTT.

This chain joins TRBV29-1 and TRBJ1-2, with D unresolved. V lost 5 bases and J 8 bases, leaving 15 bases between the germline ends. The CDR3 has 12 amino acids. Per the germline V gene, CDR1 is SQVTM and CDR2 is ANQGSEA. CDR3 in amino acids: CSVPPDQRGYTF. The CDR3 nucleotides are TGCAGCGTTCCTCCGGATCAGCGAGGCTACACCTTC.

The chain carries TRBV5-1 and TRBJ2-2; no clear D. The V end lost 5 bases, the J end lost 3 bases, and 11 bases lay between the germline ends. This CDR3 comprises 14 residues. CDR1 and CDR2 (germline): SGHRS, YFSETQ. CDR3 nucleotide sequence: TGCGCCAGCAGATACCGGACGGACACCGGGGAGCTGTTTTTT. This translates into CASRYRTDTGELFF.

V usage is TRBV4-2 and J usage is TRBJ1-2, with TRBD1 matching 9 bases. The CDR3 length is 15 residues. Germline V lookup: CDR1 LGHNA, CDR2 YNFKEQ. The trim removed 4 bases at V and 4 bases at J, leaving 7 bases unmatched. CDR3 protein: CASSRGQGGGYGYTF. The CDR3 bases are TGTGCCAGCAGCCGGGGACAGGGAGGGGGCTATGGCTACACCTTC.

The chain recombines TRBV29-1 with TRBJ2-1; 8 bases map to TRBD2. Trimming at V came to 5 bases and at J to 4 bases, leaving 10 bases not matched to a gene. Germline V gene lookup returns CDR1 SQVTM and CDR2 ANQGSEA. This CDR3 comprises 15 residues. As DNA, the CDR3 is TGCAGCGTTTTCTCGGGGGGGGTCACGTACAATGAGCAGTTCTTC. Encoded protein: CSVFSGGVTYNEQFF.

The CDR3 region is CASSLAQLRKNYGYTF. The CDR3 DNA is TGTGCCAGCAGTTTAGCGCAATTAAGGAAGAACTATGGCTACACCTTC. V usage is TRBV12-3 or TRBV12-4 and J usage is TRBJ1-2, with D unclear. CDR3 length: 16 residues. V lost 0 bases, J lost 2 bases, and 13 bases lay in between.

This sequence joins TRBV6-1 and TRBJ2-3; a possible D gene is TRBD1 (6 bases). V was pared by 6 bases and J by 2 bases, with 12 bases between. Looked up from germline, CDR1 is MNHNS and CDR2 is SASEGT. This CDR3 has 14 residues. CDR3 sequence: CASRYRDITDTQYF. CDR3 DNA sequence: TGTGCCAGCAGATACCGGGACATCACAGATACGCAGTATTTT.